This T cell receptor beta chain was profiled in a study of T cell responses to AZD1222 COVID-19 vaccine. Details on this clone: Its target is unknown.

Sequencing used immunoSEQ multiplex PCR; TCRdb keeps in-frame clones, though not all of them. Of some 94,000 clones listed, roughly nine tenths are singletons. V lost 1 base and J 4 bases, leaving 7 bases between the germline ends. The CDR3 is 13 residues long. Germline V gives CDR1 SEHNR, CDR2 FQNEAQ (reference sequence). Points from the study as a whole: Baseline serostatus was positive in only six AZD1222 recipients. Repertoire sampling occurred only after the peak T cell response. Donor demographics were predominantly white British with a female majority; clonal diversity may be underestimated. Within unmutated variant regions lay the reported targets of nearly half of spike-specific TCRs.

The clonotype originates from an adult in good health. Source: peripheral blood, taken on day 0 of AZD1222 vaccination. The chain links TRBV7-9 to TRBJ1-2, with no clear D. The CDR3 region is CASSLGLSYGYTF. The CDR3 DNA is TGTGCCAGCAGCTTAGGGCTTTCCTATGGCTACACCTTC.